Below, 30 T cell receptor beta chains from the same sample are listed, as sequenced in a study of prognosis after radiotherapy for stage I lung cancer. Two-round multiplex PCR, the amplification method, yielded TCR beta CDR3 from genomic DNA. The first PCR round targeted every TRBV and TRBJ gene with specific primers. One entry per CDR3 protein results from TCRdb running MiXCR on the multiplex PCR reads. Among roughly 26,000 distinct CDR3 sequences listed, approximately 31% were seen once. Material: PBMCs, obtained before or after stereotactic body radiation therapy (not recorded which). These receptors were taken from a donor over 45 with non-small cell lung cancer.

This clonotype was detected a few times. The rearrangement joins TRBV7-2 to TRBJ1-4; perhaps TRBD1 as D (6 bases). Germline V gene sequence: CDR1 SGHTA, CDR2 FQGNSA. V was cut by 1 base and J by 13 bases, with 19 bases left in between. This CDR3 has 15 residues. The CDR3 DNA sequence: TGTGCCAGCAGCTTAGGAAAGGCAGGGGATGGTGGACTGTTTTTT. Its protein product is CASSLGKAGDGGLFF.

By its share, this clonotype is medium-sized. This chain links TRBV24-1 with TRBJ1-2, with a weak D call TRBD1 (6 bases). Germline CDR1 is KGHDR and CDR2 is SFDVKD. The V end lost 9 bases, the J end lost 1 base, and 8 bases lay between the germline ends. The CDR3 consists of 12 residues. CDR3 amino acids: CATADSNYGYTF. CDR3 bases: TGTGCCACCGCGGACAGTAACTATGGCTACACCTTC.

At least ten counts were recorded for this clonotype. This rearrangement joins TRBV18 to TRBJ2-2; tentatively, D is TRBD2 (6 bases). Between the trimmed V and J ends, which lost 2 bases and 7 bases, there was a span of 11 bases. CDR1 is KGHSH, CDR2 LQKENI, per germline. The CDR3 has 14 residues. CDR3 sequence (DNA): TGTGCCAGCTCACCATGGACCGGGGGCGGGGAGCTGTTTTTT. Translated, it gives CASSPWTGGGELFF.

V usage is TRBV5-1 and J usage is TRBJ1-6; maybe TRBD1 (5 bases). V was shortened by 3 bases and J by 8 bases, with 15 bases between the two germline ends. The CDR3 runs 15 residues. Germline CDR1 is SGHRS and CDR2 is YFSETQ. DNA of the CDR3: TGCGCCAGCAGCTATACAGGCCTAATTGATTCACCCCTCCACTTT. This gives the protein CASSYTGLIDSPLHF. Full variable domain (remainder filled in from reference TRBV5-1 and TRBJ1-6): KAGVTQTPRYLIKTRGQQVTLSCSPISGHRSVSWYQQTPGQGLQFLFEYFSETQRNKGNFPGRFSGRQFSNSRSEMNVSTLELGDSALYLCASSYTGLIDSPLHFGNGTRLTVT.

The sample holds many counts of this clonotype. This chain links TRBV5-5 with TRBJ1-5; 11 positions agree with TRBD1. This CDR3 contains 19 residues. The V and J ends lost 5 bases and 2 bases, in that order; junction bases with no gene match: 15. Per the germline V gene, CDR1 is SGHKS and CDR2 is YYEKEE (reference sequence). In DNA, the CDR3 is TGTGCCAGCAGTCCCGCCATAGGGACAGGGGGATGGGGCAATCAGCCCCAGCATTTT. Protein: CASSPAIGTGGWGNQPQHF.

This clonotype was counted many times. The chain combines TRBV5-1 with TRBJ2-7, with 8 bases lining up with TRBD2. Germline assignment: CDR1 SGHRS and CDR2 YFSETQ. This CDR3 comprises 18 residues. J was trimmed by 0 bases and V by 2 bases; bases with no gene match: 13. This CDR3 is CASSLSTTGLANSYEQYF. The CDR3 DNA follows: TGCGCCAGCAGCTTATCGACCACCGGACTAGCAAACTCCTACGAGCAGTACTTC.

This clonotype has a count of ten or more. This sequence joins TRBV5-1 and TRBJ2-3, with D maybe TRBD1 (6 bases). Trimming stripped 0 bases from V and 2 bases from J, with 7 bases between. Germline values: CDR1 SGHRS, CDR2 YFSETQ. The length of the CDR3 is 14 residues. Written as DNA, the CDR3 is TGCGCCAGCAGCTTGGGGACAGTCACAGATACGCAGTATTTT. Translation gives CASSLGTVTDTQYF.

The table lists this clonotype with many counts. The chain has TRBV5-1 and TRBJ1-4, with D maybe TRBD1 (6 bases). V was clipped by 5 bases and J by 1 base, with 9 bases between them. Germline-derived CDR1 and CDR2 are SGHRS and YFSETQ. The CDR3 extends over 14 amino acids. This CDR3 is CASSLDRTNEKLFF. The CDR3 bases are TGCGCCAGCAGTCTGGACAGAACTAATGAAAAACTGTTTTTT.

With regard to this clonotype: A far larger clone is just one base off, so this is likely a read error. V gene TRBV7-2 combines with J gene TRBJ1-4; 10 bases fit TRBD1. The length of the CDR3 is 18 residues. Germline V CDR1 and CDR2: SGHTA, FQGNSA. V gave up 7 bases and J gave up 8 bases; unmatched junction bases: 19. CDR3 region: CASNNLGGTGADREKLFF. The CDR3, as DNA: TGTGCCAGCAACAACCTGGGGGGGACAGGGGCAGATAGGGAAAAACTGTTTTTT.

This clonotype was counted ten times or more. V gene TRBV20-1 combines with J gene TRBJ2-3; TRBD2 matches at 10 bases. Trimming cost V 4 bases and J 6 bases; bases outside gene matches: 13. Germline V lookup: CDR1 DFQATT, CDR2 SNEGSKA (reference sequence). CDR3 length equals 16 residues. CDR3 sequence: CSATPTSGLPRDTQYF. Here the CDR3 DNA reads TGCAGTGCTACTCCGACTAGCGGGCTCCCTCGGGATACGCAGTATTTT.

V usage is TRBV18 and J usage is TRBJ1-1, with D uncertain. Trimming took 3 bases from V and 5 from J, leaving 16 bases between them. The CDR3 is made up of 15 amino acids. Germline V gene lookup returns CDR1 KGHSH and CDR2 LQKENI. The CDR3 protein is CASSPNSRGWTEAFF. The CDR3 region has the DNA TGTGCCAGCTCACCTAATAGCCGGGGATGGACTGAAGCTTTCTTT. Full variable domain (missing parts from reference TRBV18 and TRBJ1-1): NAGVMQNPRHLVRRRGQEARLRCSPMKGHSHVYWYRQLPEEGLKFMVYLQKENIIDESGMPKERFSAEFPKEGPSILRIQQVVRGDSAAYFCASSPNSRGWTEAFFGQGTRLTVV.

A remark on this clonotype: Given a far larger clone just one base away, this is likely a sequencing read error. V is TRBV6-6 and J is TRBJ1-2; perhaps TRBD1 as D (5 bases). Germline loops: CDR1 MNHNY, CDR2 SVGAGI (reference sequence). CDR3 length: 17 amino acids. The DNA of the CDR3 is TGTGCCAGCAGTTACTCCACGTACAGGTACCCGGACTATGGCTACGCCTTC. Translation: CASSYSTYRYPDYGYAF.

In this sample, this clonotype is medium-sized. The J gene is TRBJ2-1, the V gene TRBV19, with TRBD2 matching over 14 bases. The CDR3 covers 16 residues. Germline CDR1 is LNHDA and CDR2 is SQIVND (reference sequence). The V and J ends lost 4 bases and 6 bases, in that order; junction bases with no gene match: 5. The CDR3 sequence: CASSNGLAGGLNEQFF. The CDR3 region has the DNA TGTGCCAGTAGTAACGGACTAGCGGGAGGTCTCAATGAGCAGTTCTTC.

In regard to this clonotype: A read error is possible here, since a much larger clone lies one base away. In DNA, the CDR3 is TGCGCCAGCAGCGTAGCCCCGGCCGAAAAACTGTCTTTT. Its translation: CASSVAPAEKLSF. The chain is built from TRBV5-1 and TRBJ1-4; no clear D gene. The CDR3 is 13 amino acids. Germline-derived CDR1 and CDR2 are SGHRS and YFSETQ.

This clonotype was found many times. V is TRBV7-2 and J is TRBJ2-7, with a possible D match to TRBD2 (6 bases). The length of the CDR3 is 15 residues. Trimming took 5 bases from V and 6 from J, leaving 20 bases between them. The germline V gene encodes CDR1 SGHTA and CDR2 FQGNSA. In DNA, the CDR3 is TGTGCCAGCAGCCACATCAGACTAGATTTGAGCGAGCAGTACTTC. As protein: CASSHIRLDLSEQYF.

Many counts were recorded for this clonotype. The chain's CDR3 is CASRGGYYGYTF. Written as DNA, the CDR3 is TGTGCCAGCCGAGGGGGATACTATGGCTACACCTTC. V and J are TRBV27 and TRBJ1-2; the D gene is possibly TRBD1 (6 bases). Germline V gene lookup returns CDR1 MNHEY and CDR2 SMNVEV (reference sequence). With 8 bases removed from V and 3 bases from J, the gap between germline ends came to 10 bases. This CDR3 has 12 amino acids.

This chain links TRBV2 with TRBJ2-1, with TRBD2 matching over 10 bases. The germline V gene has CDR1 SNHLY and CDR2 FYNNEI. The CDR3 is 17 amino acids. Trimming removed 2 bases from V and 4 bases from J; junction bases left unmatched: 8. CDR3 sequence (DNA): TGTGCCAGCAGTGAAAAGTCTGGACTAGCGGAATACAATGAGCAGTTCTTC. Its translation is CASSEKSGLAEYNEQFF.

This clonotype appeared many times. The chain is built from TRBV27 and TRBJ2-2, with 8 bases lining up with TRBD1. CDR1 MNHEY and CDR2 SMNVEV come from the germline V gene (reference sequence). The CDR3 spans 16 residues. After removal of 3 bases from V and 1 base from J, the junction contained 4 bases not matched to a gene. The CDR3 DNA sequence: TGTGCCAGCAGTTTTGGGGGGACAGGGAACACCGGGGAGCTGTTTTTT. It yields the protein CASSFGGTGNTGELFF.

Worth noting for this clonotype: One junction end disagrees with the germline gene, perhaps due to a read error. V gene TRBV6-1 combines with J gene TRBJ1-3, with TRBD1 identical over 8 bases. CDR3 length: 16 residues. Germline V lookup: CDR1 MNHNS, CDR2 SASEGT. CDR3 residues: CARGWGQERSGNAIYF. The CDR3, as DNA: TGTGCCAGGGGGTGGGGACAGGAACGCTCTGGAAACGCCATATATTTT.

This clonotype was observed at least ten times. The chain has TRBV2 and TRBJ1-5; the D is unclear. Germline assignment: CDR1 SNHLY and CDR2 FYNNEI. V shed 6 bases and J shed 12 bases, with 15 bases lying between them. The CDR3 is 12 residues long. CDR3 in DNA: TGTGCCAGCAGCGTGGACCCGCTTCTCCAGCATTTT. This gives the protein CASSVDPLLQHF.

This clonotype was observed many times. The genes are TRBV20-1 and TRBJ2-7; the D gene could be TRBD1 or TRBD2 (5 bases each). The V end lost 1 base, the J end lost 4 bases, and 17 bases lay between the germline ends. This CDR3 region has 15 residues. From germline, CDR1 is DFQATT and CDR2 SNEGSKA (reference sequence). CDR3 sequence reads: CSARARGPIGYEQYF. The CDR3 region has the DNA TGCAGTGCTAGAGCCCGGGGCCCGATCGGGTACGAGCAGTACTTC.

This clonotype has ten or more counts. V and J are TRBV9 and TRBJ2-1; 9 nucleotides align to TRBD2. The CDR3 contains 15 residues. Trimming took 0 bases from V and 5 from J; bases not matched to a gene: 3. Germline V gene lookup returns CDR1 SGDLS and CDR2 YYNGEE. The CDR3 DNA sequence: TGTGCCAGCAGCGTAGCGCTAGCGGGGAACAATGAGCAGTTCTTC. Translating it yields CASSVALAGNNEQFF.

The J gene is TRBJ1-1, the V gene TRBV20-1; 8 bases fit TRBD1. J lost 5 bases, V lost 3 bases, and 5 bases had no gene match. The germline CDR1 and CDR2 sequences are DFQATT and SNEGSKA (reference sequence). The CDR3 has 13 amino acids. The CDR3 spells CSASQGAQTEAFF. The CDR3 nucleotides are TGCAGTGCTAGTCAGGGGGCGCAAACTGAAGCTTTCTTT.

There are many counts of this clonotype. J is TRBJ1-5 and V is TRBV9; D not resolved. Germline CDR1 and CDR2: SGDLS and YYNGEE. V lost 5 bases and J lost 5, with 11 bases in between. The CDR3 totals 13 residues. CDR3 bases: TGTGCCAGCAGTGCGGGCCTCGATCAGCCCCAGCATTTT. It encodes CASSAGLDQPQHF.

This clonotype was counted ten times or more. CDR3 sequence reads: CASSLAGGDNTEAFF. The CDR3 DNA sequence: TGCGCCAGCAGCTTGGCCGGGGGCGATAACACTGAAGCTTTCTTT. The chain is built from TRBV5-1 and TRBJ1-1; TRBD1 is a possible D gene (6 bases). This CDR3 region has 15 residues. Germline V gene data show CDR1 as SGHRS and CDR2 as YFSETQ. Trimming pared 0 bases from V and 2 bases from J, leaving 11 bases between.

The chain has TRBV15 and TRBJ1-6; weak D call: TRBD1 (5 bases). The germline V gene encodes CDR1 LNHNV and CDR2 YYDKDF (reference sequence). The CDR3 is 13 amino acids. Trimming removed 6 bases at V and 10 bases at J, with 13 bases between. CDR3 nucleotides: TGTGCCACCAGTCAGGGCACAGGCTCACCCCTCCACTTT. This sequence encodes CATSQGTGSPLHF.

The chain links TRBV20-1 to TRBJ1-1; D is unresolved. V was shortened by 4 bases and J by 3 bases, with 15 bases between the two germline ends. The CDR3 extends over 14 amino acids. Germline loops: CDR1 DFQATT, CDR2 SNEGSKA (reference sequence). CDR3 nucleotides: TGCAGTGCTATGGGAGGTATCGGGGACACTGAAGCTTTCTTT. Protein product: CSAMGGIGDTEAFF.

This clonotype was observed many times. This rearrangement joins TRBV4-2 to TRBJ2-7, with D tentatively TRBD2 (5 bases). Germline V gene lookup returns CDR1 LGHNA and CDR2 YNFKEQ. Trimming removed 1 base at V and 0 bases at J, with 7 bases between. CDR3 length equals 14 residues. The DNA of the CDR3 is TGTGCCAGCAGCCAAGCAGCGGTCTCCTACGAGCAGTACTTC. It encodes CASSQAAVSYEQYF.

Many counts were recorded for this clonotype. The V and J genes are TRBV13 and TRBJ1-4; D is possibly TRBD1 (5 bases). Per the germline V gene, CDR1 is PRHDT and CDR2 is FYEKMQ (reference sequence). Trimming cost V 5 bases and J 0 bases, with 16 bases left between them. The CDR3 runs 17 residues. Written as DNA, the CDR3 is TGTGCCAGCAGCCCCGGGACCCCCCATGCAACTAATGAAAAACTGTTTTTT. Translating it yields CASSPGTPHATNEKLFF.

This clonotype was recorded many times. This chain connects TRBV12-3 or TRBV12-4 to TRBJ1-3; a possible D gene is TRBD1 (6 bases). Trimming left V 6 bases short and J 2 bases short, with 11 bases between. This CDR3 is 14 amino acids long. CDR3 sequence reads: CASRSNRAGNTIYF. The CDR3 coding sequence is TGTGCCAGCAGGTCGAACAGGGCTGGAAACACCATATATTTT.